A selection of T cell receptor beta chains follows, all from one sample in a study of CD8 T cells in ankylosing spondylitis. TCRdb used MiXCR to reprocess the 5' RACE reads, holding one entry per CDR3 protein. This table holds 200,000 to 300,000 distinct CDR3 sequences, 8% to 9.5% found once. The sequenced sample consisted of blood, either unsorted or a sorted T cell fraction (not recorded which). Source of these receptors: a male donor with ankylosing spondylitis or in good health (not recorded which). Both conserved end residues are part of each CDR3. The D gene is left open where the match is weak.

TRBJ2-3,TRBV29-1,.,CSARSGTSTDTQYF
TRBJ2-7,TRBV3-1,.,CASSRGIYEQYF
TRBJ2-1,TRBV5-1,.,CASSLEYNEQFF
TRBJ2-5,TRBV7-3,TRBD2,CASSLLSGSGETQYF
TRBJ2-3,TRBV20-1,.,CSATLADSTDTQYF
TRBJ2-7,TRBV18,.,CASSPGGLSSYEQYF
TRBJ2-1,TRBV4-1,.,CASRQAPSGSYNEQFF
TRBJ1-1,TRBV29-1,.,CSFQGKGWNTEAFF
TRBJ2-5,TRBV20-1,.,CSAFGTPKETQYF
TRBJ1-1,TRBV5-8,.,CASSSNTGTEAFF
TRBJ2-4,TRBV5-6,TRBD2,CASSLPSGGIQYF
TRBJ2-7,TRBV30,.,CAWSAVRDNEQYF
TRBJ1-4,TRBV6-2/TRBV6-3,.,CASSYEKRQARVTNEKLFF
TRBJ2-7,TRBV6-5,TRBD1,CASSYQGQGAEQYF
TRBJ2-7,TRBV7-2,TRBD2,CASSLDSGTVYEQYF
TRBJ2-7,TRBV5-1,.,CASSSGTSSSGQQYF
TRBJ1-2,TRBV7-2,TRBD1,CASSSRQGNGYTF
TRBJ1-1,TRBV7-2,.,CASSLSRDDKHTEAFF
TRBJ2-3,TRBV12-3/TRBV12-4,.,CASSPTALHSAQYF
TRBJ1-5,TRBV6-5,.,CASSYGGAGQPQHF
TRBJ2-7,TRBV11-1,TRBD2,CASSLERQASGPPYEQYF
TRBJ2-3,TRBV9,TRBD2,CASSTSGRVNTDTQYF
TRBJ2-1,TRBV7-9,.,CASSPLRVDEQFF
TRBJ2-5,TRBV20-1,TRBD2,CSARDPRLAGQQYF
TRBJ2-1,TRBV15,TRBD2,CATSRDKAPGGNEQFF
TRBJ1-2,TRBV7-9,.,CASSPVPDRNYGYTF
TRBJ2-3,TRBV5-6,.,CASSLDALSTDTQYF
TRBJ1-1,TRBV5-1,.,CASSLRRVGTEAFF